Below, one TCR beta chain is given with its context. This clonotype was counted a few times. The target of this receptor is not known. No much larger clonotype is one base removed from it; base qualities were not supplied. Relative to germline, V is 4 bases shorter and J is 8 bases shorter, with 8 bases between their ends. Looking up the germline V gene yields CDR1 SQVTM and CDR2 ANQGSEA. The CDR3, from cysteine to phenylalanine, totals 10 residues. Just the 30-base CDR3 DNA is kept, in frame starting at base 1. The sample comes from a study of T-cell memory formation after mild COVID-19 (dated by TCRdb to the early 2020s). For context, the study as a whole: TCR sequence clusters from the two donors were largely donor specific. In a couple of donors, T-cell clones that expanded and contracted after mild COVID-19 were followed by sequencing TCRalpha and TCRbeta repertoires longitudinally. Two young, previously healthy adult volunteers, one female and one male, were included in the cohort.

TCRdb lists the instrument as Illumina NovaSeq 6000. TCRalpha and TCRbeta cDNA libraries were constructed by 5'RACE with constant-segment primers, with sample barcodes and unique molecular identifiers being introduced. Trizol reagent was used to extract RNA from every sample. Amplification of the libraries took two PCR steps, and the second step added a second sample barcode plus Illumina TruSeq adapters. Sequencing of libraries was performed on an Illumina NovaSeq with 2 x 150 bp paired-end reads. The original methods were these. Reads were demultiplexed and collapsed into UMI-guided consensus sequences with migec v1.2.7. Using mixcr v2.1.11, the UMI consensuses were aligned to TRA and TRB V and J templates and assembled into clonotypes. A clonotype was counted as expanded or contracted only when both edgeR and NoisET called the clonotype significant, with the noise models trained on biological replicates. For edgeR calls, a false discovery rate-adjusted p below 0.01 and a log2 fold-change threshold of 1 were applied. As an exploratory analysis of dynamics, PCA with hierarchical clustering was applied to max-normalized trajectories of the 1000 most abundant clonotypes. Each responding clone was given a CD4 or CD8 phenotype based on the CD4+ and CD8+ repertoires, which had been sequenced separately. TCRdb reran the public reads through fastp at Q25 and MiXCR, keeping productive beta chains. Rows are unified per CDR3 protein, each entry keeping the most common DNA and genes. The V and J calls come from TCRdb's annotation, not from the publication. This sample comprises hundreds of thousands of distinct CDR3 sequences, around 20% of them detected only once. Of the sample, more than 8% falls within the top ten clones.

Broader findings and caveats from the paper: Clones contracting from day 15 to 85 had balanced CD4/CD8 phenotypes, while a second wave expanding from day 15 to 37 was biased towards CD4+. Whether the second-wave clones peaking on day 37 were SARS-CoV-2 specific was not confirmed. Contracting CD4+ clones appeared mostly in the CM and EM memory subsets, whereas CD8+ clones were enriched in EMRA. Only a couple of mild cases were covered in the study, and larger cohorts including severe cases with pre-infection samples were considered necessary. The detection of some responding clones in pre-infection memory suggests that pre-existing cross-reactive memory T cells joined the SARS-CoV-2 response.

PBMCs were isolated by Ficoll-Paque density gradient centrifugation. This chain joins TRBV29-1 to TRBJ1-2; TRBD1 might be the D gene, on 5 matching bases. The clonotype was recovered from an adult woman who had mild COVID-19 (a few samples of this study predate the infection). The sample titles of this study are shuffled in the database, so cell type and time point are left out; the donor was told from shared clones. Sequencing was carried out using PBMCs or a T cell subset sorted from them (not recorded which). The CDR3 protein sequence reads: CSVGGAGYTF. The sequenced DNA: TGCAGCGTTGGAGGGGCCGGCTACACCTTC.